This TCR beta chain was identified in a study of cytomegalovirus exposure and HLA in healthy donors. PCR used 60 Vbeta primers and 13 Jbeta primers. In the authors' methods: Approximately 11 million of the roughly 80 million unique TCR beta chains counted in a later analysis were shared. Here immunoSEQ multiplex PCR was the method, and the copy in TCRdb shows in-frame clones only, minus some. V, J and clone size derive from that table, while D and trimming were established from the DNA sequence. The sample includes fewer than 150,000 clones, roughly four fifths of them seen just once. Donors were nominally healthy when sampled, though unrecorded immune exposures were likely. The CDR3 length is 12 residues. Germline-derived CDR1 and CDR2 are SGHNT and YENEEA. Study-wide results and caveats: The authors reported that TCR beta sequences could predict HLA-A and HLA-B alleles. These predictions were accurate for most subjects in the first cohort.

Notes on this clone: Its antigen remains unidentified. Different DNA sequences within this sample yield the same CDR3.

This rearrangement joins TRBV11-3 to TRBJ2-5; TRBD1 is a possible D gene (6 bases). Near its end, the DNA agrees better with TRBJ2-7, so the J call may be wrong. The TCR originated in a woman in her fifties or sixties in good health and CMV-seronegative. The sequencing sample was made of PBMCs. CDR3 in DNA: TGTGCCAGCAGCAAGGGGACATCCGAGCAGTACTTC. This gives the protein CASSKGTSEQYF.